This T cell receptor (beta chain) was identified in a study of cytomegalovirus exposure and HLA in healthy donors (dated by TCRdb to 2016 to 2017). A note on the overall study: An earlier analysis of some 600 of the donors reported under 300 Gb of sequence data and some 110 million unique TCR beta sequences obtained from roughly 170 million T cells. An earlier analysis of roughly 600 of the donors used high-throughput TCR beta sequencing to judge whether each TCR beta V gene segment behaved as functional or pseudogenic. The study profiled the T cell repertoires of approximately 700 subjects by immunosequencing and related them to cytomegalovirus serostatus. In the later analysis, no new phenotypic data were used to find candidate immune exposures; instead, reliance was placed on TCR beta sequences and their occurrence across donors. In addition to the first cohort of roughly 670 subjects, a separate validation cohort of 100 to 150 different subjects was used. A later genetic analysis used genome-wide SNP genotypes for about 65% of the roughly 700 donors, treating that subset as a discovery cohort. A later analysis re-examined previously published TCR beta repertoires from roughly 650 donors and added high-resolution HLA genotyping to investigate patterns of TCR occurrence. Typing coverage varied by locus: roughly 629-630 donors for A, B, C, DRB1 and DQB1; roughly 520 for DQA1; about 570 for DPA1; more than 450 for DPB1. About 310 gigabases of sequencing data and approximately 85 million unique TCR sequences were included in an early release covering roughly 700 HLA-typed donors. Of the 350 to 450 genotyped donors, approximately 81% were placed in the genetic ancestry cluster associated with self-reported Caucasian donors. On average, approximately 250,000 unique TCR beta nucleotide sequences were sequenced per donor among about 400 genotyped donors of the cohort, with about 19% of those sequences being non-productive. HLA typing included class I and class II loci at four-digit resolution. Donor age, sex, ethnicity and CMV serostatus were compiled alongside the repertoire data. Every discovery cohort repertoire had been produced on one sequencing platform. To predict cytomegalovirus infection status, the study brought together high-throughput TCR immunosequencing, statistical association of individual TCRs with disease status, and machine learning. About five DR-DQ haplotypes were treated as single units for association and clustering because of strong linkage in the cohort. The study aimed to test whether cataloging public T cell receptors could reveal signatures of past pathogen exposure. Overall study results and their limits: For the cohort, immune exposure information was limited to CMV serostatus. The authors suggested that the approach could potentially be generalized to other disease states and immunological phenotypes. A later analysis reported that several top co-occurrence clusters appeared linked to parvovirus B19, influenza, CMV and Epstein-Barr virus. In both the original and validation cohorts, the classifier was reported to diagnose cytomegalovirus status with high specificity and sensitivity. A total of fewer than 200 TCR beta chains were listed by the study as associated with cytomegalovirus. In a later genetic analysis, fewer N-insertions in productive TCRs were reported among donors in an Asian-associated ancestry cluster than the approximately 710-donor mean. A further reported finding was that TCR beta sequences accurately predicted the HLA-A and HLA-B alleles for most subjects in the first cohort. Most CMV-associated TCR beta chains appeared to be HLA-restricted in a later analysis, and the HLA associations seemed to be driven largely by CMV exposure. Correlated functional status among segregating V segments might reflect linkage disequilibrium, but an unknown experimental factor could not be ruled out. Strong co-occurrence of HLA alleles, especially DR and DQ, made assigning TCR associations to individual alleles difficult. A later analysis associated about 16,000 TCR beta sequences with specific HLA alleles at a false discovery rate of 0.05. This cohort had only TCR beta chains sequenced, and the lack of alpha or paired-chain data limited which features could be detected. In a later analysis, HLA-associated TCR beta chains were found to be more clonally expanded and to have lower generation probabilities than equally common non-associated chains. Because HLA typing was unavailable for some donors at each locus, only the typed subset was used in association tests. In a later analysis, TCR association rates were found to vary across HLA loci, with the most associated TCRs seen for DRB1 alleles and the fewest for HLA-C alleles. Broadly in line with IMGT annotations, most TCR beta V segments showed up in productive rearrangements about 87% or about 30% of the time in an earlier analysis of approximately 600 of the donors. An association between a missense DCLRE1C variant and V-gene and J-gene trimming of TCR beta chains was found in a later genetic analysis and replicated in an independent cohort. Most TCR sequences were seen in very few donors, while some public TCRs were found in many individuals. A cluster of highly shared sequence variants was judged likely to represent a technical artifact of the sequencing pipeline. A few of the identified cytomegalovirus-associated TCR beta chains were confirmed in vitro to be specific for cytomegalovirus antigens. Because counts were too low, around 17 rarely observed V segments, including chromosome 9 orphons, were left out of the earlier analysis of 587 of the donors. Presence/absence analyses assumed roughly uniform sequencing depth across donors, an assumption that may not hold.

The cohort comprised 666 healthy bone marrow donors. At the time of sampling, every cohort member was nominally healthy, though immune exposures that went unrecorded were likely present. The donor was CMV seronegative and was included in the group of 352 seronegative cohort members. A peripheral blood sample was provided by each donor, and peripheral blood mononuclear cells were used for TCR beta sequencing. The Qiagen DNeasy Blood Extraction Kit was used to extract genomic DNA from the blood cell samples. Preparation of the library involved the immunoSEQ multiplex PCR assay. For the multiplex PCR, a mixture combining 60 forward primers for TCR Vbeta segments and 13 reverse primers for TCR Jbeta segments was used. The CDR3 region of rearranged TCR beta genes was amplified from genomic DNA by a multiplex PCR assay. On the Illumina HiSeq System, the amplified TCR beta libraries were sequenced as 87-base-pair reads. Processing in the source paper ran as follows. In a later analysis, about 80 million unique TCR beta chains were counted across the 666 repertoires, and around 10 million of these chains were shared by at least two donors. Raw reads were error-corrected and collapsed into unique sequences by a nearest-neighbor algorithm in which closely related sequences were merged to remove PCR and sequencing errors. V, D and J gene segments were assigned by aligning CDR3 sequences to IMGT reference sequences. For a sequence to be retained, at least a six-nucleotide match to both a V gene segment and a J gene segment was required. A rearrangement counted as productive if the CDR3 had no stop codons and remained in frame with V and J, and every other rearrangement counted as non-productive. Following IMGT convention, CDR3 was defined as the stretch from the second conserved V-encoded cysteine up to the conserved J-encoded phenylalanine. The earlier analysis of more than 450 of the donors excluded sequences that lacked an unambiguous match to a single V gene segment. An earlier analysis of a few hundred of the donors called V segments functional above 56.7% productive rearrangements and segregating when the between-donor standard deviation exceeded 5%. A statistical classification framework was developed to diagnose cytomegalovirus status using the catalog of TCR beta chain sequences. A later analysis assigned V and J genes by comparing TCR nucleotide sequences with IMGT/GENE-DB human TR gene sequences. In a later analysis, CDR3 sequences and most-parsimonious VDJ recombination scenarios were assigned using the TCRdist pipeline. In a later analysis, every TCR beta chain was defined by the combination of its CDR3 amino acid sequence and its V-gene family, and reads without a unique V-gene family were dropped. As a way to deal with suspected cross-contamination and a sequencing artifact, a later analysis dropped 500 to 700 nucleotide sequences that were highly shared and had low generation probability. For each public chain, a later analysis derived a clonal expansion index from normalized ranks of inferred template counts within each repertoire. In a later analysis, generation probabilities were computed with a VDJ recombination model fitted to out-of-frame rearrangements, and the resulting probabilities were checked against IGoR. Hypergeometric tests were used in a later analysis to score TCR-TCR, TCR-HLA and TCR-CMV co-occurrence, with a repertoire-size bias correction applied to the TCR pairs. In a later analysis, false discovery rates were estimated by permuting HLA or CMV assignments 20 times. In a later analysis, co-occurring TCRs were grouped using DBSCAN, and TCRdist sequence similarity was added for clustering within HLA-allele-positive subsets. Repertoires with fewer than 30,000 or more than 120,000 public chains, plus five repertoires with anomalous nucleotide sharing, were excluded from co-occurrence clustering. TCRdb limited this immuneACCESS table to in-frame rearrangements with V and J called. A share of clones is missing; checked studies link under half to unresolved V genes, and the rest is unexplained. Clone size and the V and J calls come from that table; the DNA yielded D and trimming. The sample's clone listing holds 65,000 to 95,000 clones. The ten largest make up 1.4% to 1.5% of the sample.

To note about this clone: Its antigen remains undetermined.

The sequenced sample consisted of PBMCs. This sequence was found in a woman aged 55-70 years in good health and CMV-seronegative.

The base sequence is TGTGCCAGCAGTTACAAGCGGACAGGGAGCGAGCAGTACTTC. It translates as CASSYKRTGSEQYF. The V gene is TRBV6-5 and the J gene is TRBJ2-7; TRBD1 matches 8 bases in the middle. Taken from the germline V gene, the CDR1 and CDR2 loops are MNHEY and SVGAGI. The CDR3 spans 14 residues, from the cysteine through the phenylalanine. Just CDR3 DNA is preserved here, 42 bases in frame from base 1. The germline V end is reduced by 2 bases and the J end by 6 bases; junction bases left unmatched: 6.